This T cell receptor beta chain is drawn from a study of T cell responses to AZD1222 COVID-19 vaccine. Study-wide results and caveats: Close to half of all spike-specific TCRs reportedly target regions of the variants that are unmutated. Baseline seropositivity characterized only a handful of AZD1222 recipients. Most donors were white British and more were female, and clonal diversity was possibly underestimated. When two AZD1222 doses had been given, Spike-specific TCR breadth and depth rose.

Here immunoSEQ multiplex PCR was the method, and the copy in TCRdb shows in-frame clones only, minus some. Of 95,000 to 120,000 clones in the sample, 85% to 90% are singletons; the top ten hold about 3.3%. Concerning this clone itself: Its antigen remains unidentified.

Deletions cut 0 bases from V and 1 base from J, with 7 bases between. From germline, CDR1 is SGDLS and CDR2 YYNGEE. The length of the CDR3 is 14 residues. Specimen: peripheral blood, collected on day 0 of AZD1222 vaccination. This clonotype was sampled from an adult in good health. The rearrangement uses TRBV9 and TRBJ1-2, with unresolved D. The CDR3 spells CASSVEGSNYGYTF. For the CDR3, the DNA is TGTGCCAGCAGCGTAGAGGGCAGTAACTATGGCTACACCTTC.